These 15 T cell receptor beta chains were sequenced from one sample in a study of blood T cell repertoires in COVID-19. Repertoires were generated with immunoSEQ multiplex PCR, while TCRdb's copy carries only in-frame clones and drops some. The sample has some 3,500 clones; approximately 83% are singletons. Input material: peripheral blood. These receptor sequences come from a human donor in a cohort sampled during active COVID-19.

V usage is TRBV27 and J usage is TRBJ2-7, with TRBD1 matching over 9 bases. The junction had 5 bases not matched to a gene; V was cut back by 4 bases and J by 1 base. This CDR3 contains 15 residues. In germline, CDR1 is MNHEY, CDR2 SMNVEV (reference sequence). CDR3 in amino acids: CASSSPGQGSYEQYF. CDR3 coding DNA: TGTGCCAGCAGTTCACCGGGACAGGGATCCTACGAGCAGTACTTC.

The V and J genes are TRBV7-3 and TRBJ2-1; D perhaps matches TRBD2 (7 bases). From germline, CDR1 is SGHTA and CDR2 FQGTGA. CDR3 length: 16 residues. Trimming removed 6 bases from V and 0 bases from J, with 15 bases in between. DNA of the CDR3: TGTGCCAGCAGGGGACTACAGGGTCCCTCCTACAATGAGCAGTTCTTC. It yields the protein CASRGLQGPSYNEQFF.

The chain couples TRBV6-5 to TRBJ2-1; D unresolved. This CDR3 is 13 amino acids long. The V end lost 6 bases, the J end lost 4 bases, and 10 bases lay between the germline ends. The germline V gene encodes CDR1 MNHEY and CDR2 SVGAGI. CDR3 coding DNA: TGTGCCAGCAGCTCCGGGTATTACAATGAGCAGTTCTTC. It codes for CASSSGYYNEQFF.

This clone was recorded only once. The chain has TRBV19 and TRBJ2-7; 7 nucleotides line up with TRBD1. Germline lookup yields CDR1 LNHDA and CDR2 SQIVND (reference sequence). Unmatched junction bases numbered 7, after V lost 2 bases and J lost 3 bases. The CDR3 consists of 15 residues. The CDR3 nucleotides are TGTGCCAGTAGTATAAACGGACAGGCCTTCTACGAGCAGTACTTC. Translation gives CASSINGQAFYEQYF.

The CDR3 spells CASSRSSGNQETQYF. CDR3 DNA: TGCGCCAGCAGCCGTTCTAGCGGGAACCAAGAGACCCAGTACTTC. V gene TRBV4-1 combines with J gene TRBJ2-5, with 9 positions matching TRBD2. CDR1 MGHRA and CDR2 YSYEKL come from the germline V gene. The ends lost 4 bases at V and 0 bases at J; junction bases unmatched: 3. The CDR3 length is 15 residues.

This chain links TRBV6-4 with TRBJ1-1; D is unresolved. This CDR3 comprises 13 residues. Germline CDR1 and CDR2: MRHNA and SNTAGT. The V and J ends lost 7 bases and 1 base respectively, with 10 bases between them. The CDR3 DNA sequence: TGTGCCAGCACCTCCGGAGAGAACACTGAAGCTTTCTTT. It codes for CASTSGENTEAFF.

The chain recombines TRBV3-1 (or the pseudogene TRBV3-2) with TRBJ1-2, with D possibly being TRBD1 (5 bases). From germline, CDR1 is LGHDT and CDR2 YNNKEL (reference sequence). This CDR3 has 15 residues. Trimming shortened V by 1 base and J by 4 bases, and 13 bases separated the two germline ends. For the CDR3, the DNA is TGTGCCAGCAGCCAAGGTCCAGGGCTCGGCTATGGCTACACCTTC. Translated, it gives CASSQGPGLGYGYTF.

The chain is built from TRBV4-3 and TRBJ2-6; 7 bases agree with TRBD1. CDR1 and CDR2 (germline): LGHNA, YSLEER. The CDR3 length is 17 residues. V dropped 1 base and J dropped 0; count of bases not matched to a gene: 3. The CDR3 reads CASSQGQGYSGANVLTF. The DNA of the CDR3 is TGCGCCAGCAGCCAAGGACAGGGTTACTCTGGGGCCAACGTCCTGACTTTC.

The J gene is TRBJ2-3, the V gene TRBV15; 7 nucleotides match TRBD2. This CDR3 has 15 amino acids. V trimming: 0 bases; J trimming: 2 bases; junction bases outside the gene matches: 2. The germline V gene encodes CDR1 LNHNV and CDR2 YYDKDF (reference sequence). CDR3 DNA: TGTGCCACCAGCAGAGAGCGGGGGTCCACAGATACGCAGTATTTT. Translation: CATSRERGSTDTQYF.

The V call is TRBV21-1, the J call TRBJ2-7; TRBD2, the table's D call, was not compared with the DNA. TRBV21-1 is flagged as a pseudogene. The CDR3 has 15 amino acids. The CDR3 DNA sequence: TGTGCCAGCAGCAAACGCCTAAGCGGGACTTACGAGCAGTACGTC. This encodes CASSKRLSGTYEQYV.

A few counts support this clone. CDR3 DNA sequence: TGTGCCAGCAGCCTTAGCGGGATTGCCATGAACACTGAAGCTTTCTTT. Its translation is CASSLSGIAMNTEAFF. V is TRBV5-8 and J is TRBJ1-1; D call uncertain. The CDR3 is 16 residues long. Germline CDR1 and CDR2: SGHTS and YDEGEE. Trimming pared 4 bases from V and 0 bases from J, leaving 16 bases between.

This rearrangement joins TRBV3-1 (or the pseudogene TRBV3-2) to TRBJ1-2; D is unresolved. The CDR3 has 14 amino acids. The germline gives CDR1 LGHDT, CDR2 YNNKEL (reference sequence). The V and J ends lost 4 bases and 4 bases respectively, with 13 bases between them. The DNA of the CDR3 is TGTGCCAGCAGCCTGAAGGGAGAGGTCTATGGCTACACCTTC. Its translation is CASSLKGEVYGYTF.

J is TRBJ2-6 and V is TRBV5-4; D unclear. Germline assignment: CDR1 SGHNT and CDR2 YYREEE (reference sequence). V was trimmed by 0 bases and J by 2 bases, leaving 6 bases between them. The CDR3 has 15 residues. CDR3 in amino acids: CASSLGLPGANVLTF. CDR3 in DNA: TGTGCCAGCAGCTTGGGTCTCCCTGGGGCCAACGTCCTGACTTTC.

This chain uses TRBV11-2 with TRBJ1-3; D remains unclear. The CDR3 has 12 residues. Germline loops: CDR1 SGHAT, CDR2 FQNNGV. V lost 1 base and J lost 9, with 7 bases in between. The CDR3 coding sequence is TGTGCCAGCAGCTTAGCCCCGGGCACCATATATTTT. This translates into CASSLAPGTIYF.

The chain employs TRBV30 and TRBJ2-1, with 7 bases matching TRBD1. Germline CDR1 is GTSNPN and CDR2 is SVGIG (reference sequence). With V trimmed by 4 bases and J by 1 base, 4 bases remained unmatched. This CDR3 has 14 residues. The CDR3: CAWKRGQSYNEQFF. CDR3 sequence (DNA): TGTGCCTGGAAAAGGGGACAGTCCTACAATGAGCAGTTCTTC.